This T cell receptor (beta chain) came from a study of T cell changes during pregnancy in multiple sclerosis. The data were produced by immunoSEQ multiplex PCR, yet TCRdb's version contains in-frame clones alone and is incomplete. The sample lists about 41,000 clones, 85% to 95% occurring once. This clone was seen only once. The TCR sequence derives from a female donor with multiple sclerosis, enrolled in a pregnancy study. The source was CD8+ T cells from peripheral blood mononuclear cells, collected in the third trimester of pregnancy.

The CDR3 reads CASSEPSDRYNEQFF. The CDR3 DNA is TGTGCCAGCAGTGAACCCTCCGACAGGTACAATGAGCAGTTCTTC. V usage is TRBV6-1 and J usage is TRBJ2-1, with D tentatively TRBD1 (6 bases). In germline, CDR1 is MNHNS, CDR2 SASEGT. This CDR3 has 15 amino acids. V dropped 2 bases and J dropped 4 bases, with 12 bases sitting between them.